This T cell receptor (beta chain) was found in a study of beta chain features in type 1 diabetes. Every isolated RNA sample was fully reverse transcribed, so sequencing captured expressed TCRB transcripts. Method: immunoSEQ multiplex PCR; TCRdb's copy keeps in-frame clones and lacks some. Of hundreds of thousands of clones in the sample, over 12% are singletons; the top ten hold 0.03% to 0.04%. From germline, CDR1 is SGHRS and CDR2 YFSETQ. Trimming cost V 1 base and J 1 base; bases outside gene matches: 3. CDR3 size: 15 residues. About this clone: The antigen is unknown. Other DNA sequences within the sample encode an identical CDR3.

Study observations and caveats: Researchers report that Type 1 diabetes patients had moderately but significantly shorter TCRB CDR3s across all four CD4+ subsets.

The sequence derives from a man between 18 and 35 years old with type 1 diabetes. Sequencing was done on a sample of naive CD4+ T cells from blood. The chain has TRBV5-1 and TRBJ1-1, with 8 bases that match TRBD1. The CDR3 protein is CASSLTGTGNTEAFF. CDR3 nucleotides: TGCGCCAGCAGCTTGACCGGGACAGGGAACACTGAAGCTTTCTTT.